Listed below are T cell receptor beta chains from one sample, sequenced in a study of blood T cell repertoires in COVID-19. Measured with immunoSEQ multiplex PCR; TCRdb has only the in-frame clones, and not every one. This sample has some 350,000 clones, with 80% to 90% found just once. Sequencing was carried out using PBMCs or T cells enriched from blood (not recorded which). The receptors were gathered from a man younger than 35 who had recovered from COVID-19. The CDR3 runs from the conserved cysteine through the conserved F or W. Fields, in order: D gene, J gene, V gene, clone size, CDR3 DNA, CDR3 protein. The D gene is left open where the match is weak. Clone size is shown for a subset of rows, as once, few, many or a class of expanded clone.

D: NA; J: TRBJ1-2; V: TRBV7-8; size: NA; DNA: TGTGCCAGCAGCTTAGATCGCGAGGAGGGCTACACCTTC; CDR3: CASSLDREEGYTF
D: TRBD2; J: TRBJ2-5; V: TRBV18; size: NA; DNA: TGTGCCAGCTCACCGACTAGCGGGGATCCAGGAGAGACCCAGTACTTC; CDR3: CASSPTSGDPGETQYF
D: TRBD2; J: TRBJ2-7; V: TRBV6-5; size: NA; DNA: TGTGCCAGCAGGGCGACTAGCGACGAGCAGTACTTC; CDR3: CASRATSDEQYF
D: TRBD1; J: TRBJ1-6; V: TRBV18; size: NA; DNA: TGTGCCAGCTCACCAGAAAGGACAGGGCTAAATTCACCCCTCCACTTT; CDR3: CASSPERTGLNSPLHF
D: TRBD1; J: TRBJ2-2; V: TRBV30; size: NA; DNA: TGTGCCTGGAGCAATACAGGGGTCGGGGAGCTGTTTTTT; CDR3: CAWSNTGVGELFF
D: NA; J: TRBJ1-3; V: TRBV19; size: NA; DNA: TGTGCCAGTAGTGCCTTGGGCAGAACTGGAAACACCATATATTTT; CDR3: CASSALGRTGNTIYF
D: NA; J: TRBJ1-5; V: TRBV7-9; size: few; DNA: TGTGCCAGCAGCCCGCTGGGGAGGTCTGATCAGCCCCAGCATTTT; CDR3: CASSPLGRSDQPQHF
D: NA; J: TRBJ2-4; V: TRBV4-1; size: NA; DNA: TGCGCCAGCAGCCAAAGTATAGGGGACATTCAGTACTTC; CDR3: CASSQSIGDIQYF
D: TRBD1; J: TRBJ2-2; V: TRBV4-3; size: few; DNA: TGCGCCAGCAGCCAAGTTTGGACAGGGGCGAACACCGGGGAGCTGTTTTTT; CDR3: CASSQVWTGANTGELFF
D: NA; J: TRBJ2-2; V: TRBV6-5; size: NA; DNA: TGTGCCAGCAGTTACCGTACACCTAACACCGGGGAGCTGTTTTTT; CDR3: CASSYRTPNTGELFF
D: NA; J: TRBJ2-7; V: TRBV5-1; size: NA; DNA: TGCGCCAGCAGCTTGGTCCCGGACAGCCTGACCTACGAGCAGTACTTC; CDR3: CASSLVPDSLTYEQYF
D: NA; J: TRBJ1-2; V: TRBV7-5; size: NA; DNA: TGTGTCAGAAGCCCCCAGGGGGCGATTTCGAACTATGGCTACACCTTC; CDR3: CVRSPQGAISNYGYTF
D: NA; J: TRBJ1-1; V: TRBV9; size: NA; DNA: TGTGCCAGCAGCGTTCAGGACCCCGGGATTTTTGCCACTGAAGCTTTCTTT; CDR3: CASSVQDPGIFATEAFF
D: NA; J: TRBJ2-3; V: TRBV2; size: NA; DNA: TGTGCCAGCAGTGACTTGAGACTAGGAAACACAGATACGCAGTATTTT; CDR3: CASSDLRLGNTDTQYF
D: TRBD1; J: TRBJ2-7; V: TRBV6-5; size: once; DNA: TGTGCCAGCAGAAGACAGGGGGTTCCCTCCTACGAGCAGTACTTC; CDR3: CASRRQGVPSYEQYF
D: NA; J: TRBJ1-2; V: TRBV2; size: NA; DNA: TGTGCCAGCAGCCCCGACAGTCTCCCTGGCTACACCTTC; CDR3: CASSPDSLPGYTF
D: TRBD2; J: TRBJ2-2; V: TRBV19; size: NA; DNA: TGTGCCAGTAGCGCTAGCGGGAGGGCCAGGGGGGAGCTGTTTTTT; CDR3: CASSASGRARGELFF
D: NA; J: TRBJ2-1; V: TRBV2; size: NA; DNA: TGTGCCAGCAGTCTAGCTAATGAGCAGTTCTTC; CDR3: CASSLANEQFF
D: NA; J: TRBJ2-7; V: TRBV28; size: NA; DNA: TGTGCCAGCAGGAGCGGATCCCTGGGAGAGCAGTACTTC; CDR3: CASRSGSLGEQYF
D: TRBD2; J: TRBJ2-3; V: TRBV3-1/TRBV3-2; size: NA; DNA: TGTGCCAGCAGCCCCGGATGGGAGGGGCTAACTATGTATTTT; CDR3: CASSPGWEGLTMYF
D: NA; J: TRBJ1-5; V: TRBV19; size: once; DNA: TGTGCCAGTATCGCCGACAGCTATAGCAATCAGCCCCAGCATTTT; CDR3: CASIADSYSNQPQHF
D: TRBD2; J: TRBJ2-7; V: TRBV19; size: few; DNA: TGTGCCAGTAGTATAATTACCCAGGGAGGGTACGAGCAGTACTTC; CDR3: CASSIITQGGYEQYF
D: NA; J: TRBJ2-7; V: TRBV7-9; size: NA; DNA: TGTGCCAGCAGCTTATCAGGGGCGGTCAGGTACGAGCAGTACTTC; CDR3: CASSLSGAVRYEQYF
D: NA; J: TRBJ2-1; V: TRBV5-1; size: NA; DNA: TGCGCCAGCAGCCCAGGACAGCCGAACAATGAGCAGTTCTTC; CDR3: CASSPGQPNNEQFF
D: TRBD1; J: TRBJ2-1; V: TRBV10-3; size: NA; DNA: TGTGCCAGCGCCGGACAGGGAACCAACAATGAGCAGTTCTTC; CDR3: CASAGQGTNNEQFF
D: TRBD1; J: TRBJ1-3; V: TRBV9; size: NA; DNA: TGTGCCAGCAGCGTGGGACAGGGGGCGCGGGTTGTGGACACCATATATTTT; CDR3: CASSVGQGARVVDTIYF
D: TRBD1; J: TRBJ1-2; V: TRBV6-5; size: once; DNA: TGTGCCAGCAGTTACTTTGACAGGGGCGGCTATGGCTACACCTTC; CDR3: CASSYFDRGGYGYTF
D: NA; J: TRBJ1-1; V: TRBV27; size: NA; DNA: TGTGCCAGCAGTTTAACGAGGAACACTGAAGCTTTCTTT; CDR3: CASSLTRNTEAFF
D: NA; J: TRBJ2-7; V: TRBV14; size: NA; DNA: TGTGCCAGCAGCCTAACCTACGAGCAGTACTTC; CDR3: CASSLTYEQYF
D: NA; J: TRBJ1-4; V: TRBV28; size: NA; DNA: TGTGCCAGCCTCAGCTGGAGAACTAATGAAAAACTGTTTTTT; CDR3: CASLSWRTNEKLFF
D: NA; J: TRBJ2-7; V: TRBV6-5; size: NA; DNA: TGTGCCAGCAGTTACTCTTGGGAGGGGGGCTACGAGCAGTACTTC; CDR3: CASSYSWEGGYEQYF